These 17 T cell receptor beta chains share one sample of origin, sequenced in a study of blood T cell repertoires in COVID-19. Repertoires were generated with immunoSEQ multiplex PCR, while TCRdb's copy carries only in-frame clones and drops some. Of 250,000 or so clones in the sample, approximately 83% were seen once. The source material was peripheral blood. These receptors originate from a human donor in a cohort sampled during active COVID-19.

V usage is TRBV21-1 and J usage is TRBJ1-5; the D call of TRBD1 is as the table states it, not checked on the DNA. TRBV21-1 has pseudogene status. The CDR3 totals 15 residues. This CDR3 is CASSKAPQGNQPQHF. CDR3 bases: TGTGCCAGCAGCAAAGCGCCTCAGGGCAATCAGCCCCAGCATTTT.

The chain is built from TRBV10-1 and TRBJ2-7, with D perhaps matching TRBD2 (5 bases). V was trimmed by 9 bases and J by 0 bases, leaving 9 bases between them. The V gene's germline CDR1 is WNHNN and CDR2 SYGVQD (reference sequence). The CDR3 spans 12 residues. DNA for the CDR3: TGCGCCAGAATCGACTACTCCTACGAGCAGTACTTC. As protein: CARIDYSYEQYF.

V is TRBV6-5 and J is TRBJ1-4, with 7 nucleotides matching TRBD1. V trimming: 6 bases; J trimming: 6 bases; junction bases outside the gene matches: 7. The CDR3 is 14 amino acids. CDR1 is MNHEY and CDR2 is SVGAGI in the germline V gene. CDR3 in amino acids: CASREGARDEKLFF. The CDR3 DNA follows: TGTGCCAGCAGGGAGGGGGCGCGGGATGAAAAACTGTTTTTT.

The chain uses TRBV6-6 and TRBJ2-1, with D perhaps matching TRBD1 (5 bases). This CDR3 spans 13 amino acids. Germline CDR1 MNHNY, CDR2 SVGAGI (reference sequence). V lost 5 bases, J lost 10 bases, and 15 bases lay in between. The CDR3 sequence: CASSQRTGEEQFF. CDR3 coding DNA: TGTGCCAGCAGTCAGCGAACAGGAGAGGAGCAGTTCTTC.

This clone was seen a handful of times. The rearrangement joins TRBV29-1 to TRBJ2-7, with 9 bases fitting TRBD2. Germline V gene lookup returns CDR1 SQVTM and CDR2 ANQGSEA. The CDR3 is 15 residues long. Trimming took 6 bases from V and 6 from J; bases not matched to a gene: 15. The CDR3: CSVRARREGQGEQYF. For the CDR3, the DNA is TGCAGCGTGAGAGCTAGGCGGGAGGGCCAGGGCGAGCAGTACTTC.

In the case of this clone: This CDR3 is also generated by other DNA sequences in the sample. This chain connects TRBV18 to TRBJ2-2, with TRBD2 identical over 8 bases. The CDR3 extends over 16 amino acids. The V and J ends lost 1 base and 3 bases, in that order; junction bases with no gene match: 4. CDR1 is KGHSH and CDR2 is LQKENI in the germline V gene. The CDR3 reads CASSPRSGGDTGELFF. The CDR3 DNA follows: TGTGCCAGCTCACCACGAAGCGGGGGTGACACCGGGGAGCTGTTTTTT.

The genes are TRBV9 and TRBJ1-2; 7 bases line up with TRBD1. The CDR3 covers 17 residues. The V and J ends lost 0 bases and 7 bases, in that order; junction bases with no gene match: 15. Germline CDR1 and CDR2: SGDLS and YYNGEE. CDR3 sequence reads: CASSVGPGGTASGGYTF. CDR3 DNA sequence: TGTGCCAGCAGCGTAGGTCCCGGTGGGACAGCTAGTGGTGGCTACACCTTC.

This rearrangement joins TRBV28 to TRBJ1-6, with 7 bases that match TRBD1. CDR3 length: 16 residues. Germline CDR1 is MDHEN and CDR2 is SYDVKM. V trimming: 4 bases; J trimming: 2 bases; junction bases outside the gene matches: 5. The CDR3 DNA is TGTGCCAGCAGTTCCTATGGGACAGCCTATAATTCACCCCTCCACTTT. Translated: CASSSYGTAYNSPLHF.

Concerning this clone itself: Other nucleotide sequences in the sample specify the same CDR3. The DNA for the CDR3 is TGTGCCAGCAGTGAAGGACACTCCAATCAGCCCCAGCATTTT. It translates to CASSEGHSNQPQHF. The chain couples TRBV6-1 to TRBJ1-5, with D uncertain. Germline V lookup: CDR1 MNHNS, CDR2 SASEGT. There are 14 residues in the CDR3. V shed 1 base and J shed 3 bases, with 7 bases lying between them.

The V and J genes are TRBV5-1 and TRBJ2-3; D might be TRBD1 (5 bases). CDR1 and CDR2 from the germline V gene are SGHRS and YFSETQ. CDR3 length: 15 amino acids. The V end lost 6 bases, the J end lost 2 bases, and 16 bases lay between the germline ends. CDR3 amino acids: CASISGPKNTDTQYF. CDR3 DNA: TGCGCCAGCATCTCAGGGCCAAAAAACACAGATACGCAGTATTTT.

The chain uses TRBV14 and TRBJ2-4; maybe TRBD1 (5 bases). Germline CDR1 SGHDN, CDR2 FVKESK. The CDR3 has 14 residues. The ends were cut back, 4 bases at V and 0 bases at J, with 7 bases in the middle. The CDR3 reads CASSPGLAKNIQYF. The DNA for the CDR3 is TGTGCCAGCAGCCCAGGGTTAGCCAAAAACATTCAGTACTTC.

The gene calls are TRBV5-6 and TRBJ2-7; TRBD2 aligns across 8 bases. There are 16 residues in the CDR3. The V gene end was trimmed by 1 base and the J gene end by 1 base; junction bases not matched to a gene: 7. Per the germline V gene, CDR1 is SGHDT and CDR2 is YYEEEE. The DNA for the CDR3 is TGTGCCAGCAGCTTGTACAAGCGGGAGTCGTCCTACGAGCAGTACTTC. Amino acid sequence: CASSLYKRESSYEQYF.

This chain joins TRBV12-3 or TRBV12-4 and TRBJ2-3; the match to TRBD1 covers 7 bases. The CDR3 spans 13 residues. Trimming took 8 bases from V and 4 from J; bases not matched to a gene: 6. The CDR3 reads CASGYRGSDTQYF. The DNA of the CDR3 is TGTGCCAGCGGGTACAGGGGATCAGATACGCAGTATTTT.

With respect to this clone: One junction end disagrees with the germline gene, perhaps due to a read error. The rearrangement links TRBV5-1 to TRBJ2-7, with a weak D call TRBD1 (5 bases). CDR3 length equals 10 residues. Germline lookup yields CDR1 SGHRS and CDR2 YFSETQ. As DNA, the CDR3 is TGCGCCAGCAGCTTTAAGGGGCCGGTATTC. It encodes CASSFKGPVF.

This clone has a count of ten or more. V usage is TRBV5-1 and J usage is TRBJ1-1; tentatively, D is TRBD1 (5 bases). The length of the CDR3 is 13 residues. V was pared by 5 bases and J by 1 base, with 9 bases between. The germline CDR1 and CDR2 sequences are SGHRS and YFSETQ. CDR3 region: CASRVDRNTEAFF. The CDR3 nucleotides are TGCGCCAGCAGGGTCGACAGGAACACTGAAGCTTTCTTT.

The chain uses TRBV11-2 and TRBJ1-1, with a weak D call TRBD1 (5 bases). Trimming removed 5 bases at V and 1 base at J, with 11 bases between. The length of the CDR3 is 14 residues. Germline loops: CDR1 SGHAT, CDR2 FQNNGV. CDR3 nucleotides: TGTGCCAGCAGCCGACTTCAGGGGAACACTGAAGCTTTCTTT. Its translation is CASSRLQGNTEAFF.

The genes are TRBV27 and TRBJ1-2; D is possibly TRBD1 (5 bases). Per the germline V gene, CDR1 is MNHEY and CDR2 is SMNVEV (reference sequence). V was cut by 2 bases and J by 0 bases, with 10 bases left in between. This CDR3 is built from 15 residues. The CDR3 sequence is CASSLRAGTNYGYTF. In nucleotides, the CDR3 is TGTGCCAGCAGTTTACGGGCAGGGACTAACTATGGCTACACCTTC.